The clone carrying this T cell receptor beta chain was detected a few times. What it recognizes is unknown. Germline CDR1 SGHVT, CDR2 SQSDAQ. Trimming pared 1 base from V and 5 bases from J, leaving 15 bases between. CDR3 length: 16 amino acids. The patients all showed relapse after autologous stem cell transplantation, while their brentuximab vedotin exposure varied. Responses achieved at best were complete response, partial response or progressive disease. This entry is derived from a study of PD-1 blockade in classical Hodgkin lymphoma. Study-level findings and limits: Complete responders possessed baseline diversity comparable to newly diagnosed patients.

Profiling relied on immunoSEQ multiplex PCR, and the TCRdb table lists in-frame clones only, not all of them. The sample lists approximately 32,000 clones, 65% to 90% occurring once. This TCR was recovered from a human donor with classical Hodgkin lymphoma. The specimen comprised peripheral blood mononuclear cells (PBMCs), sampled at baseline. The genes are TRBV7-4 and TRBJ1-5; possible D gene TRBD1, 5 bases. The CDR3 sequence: CASSLEGGLGDQPQHF. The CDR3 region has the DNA TGTGCCAGCAGCTTAGAGGGAGGGTTGGGGGATCAGCCCCAGCATTTT.